The T cell receptor (beta chain) under discussion was sequenced for a study of Ad26.COV2.S vaccination and SARS-CoV-2 variants. Study details: Once or twice, 56 days apart, Ad26.COV2.S was delivered intramuscularly.

Notes on the study in general: The TCR-based breadth and depth measures might underestimate overall T cell responses. Spike-specific CD8+ and CD4+ T cell responses reportedly showed substantial breadth after vaccination.

V dropped 1 base and J dropped 6 bases, with 11 bases sitting between them. The germline V gene encodes CDR1 MNHNS and CDR2 SASEGT. The CDR3 spans 14 residues. In regard to this clone: Its antigen is unknown.

Described treatment: 15 to 20 received Ad26.COV2.S at low or high dose, single or two shots; several received placebo; per-sample allocation not given. Samples analyzed were those drawn on day 63 after the first vaccine or placebo injection. Clones were read by immunoSEQ multiplex PCR, and TCRdb kept only the in-frame ones, dropping some. The table includes about 440,000 clones, 87% detected once. The TCR was taken from a person between 18 and 60 years old who received the Ad26.COV2.S COVID-19 vaccine or a placebo. The material sequenced was peripheral blood, taken in a trial of Ad26.COV2.S vaccine versus placebo. The chain uses TRBV6-1 and TRBJ2-3; weak D call: TRBD1 (5 bases). The CDR3 nucleotides read TGTGCCAGCAGTGAAGACAGGCCGCCGGATACGCAGTATTTT. Amino acid sequence: CASSEDRPPDTQYF.